These T cell receptor beta chains were read from a single sample in a study of blood T cell repertoires in COVID-19. Here immunoSEQ multiplex PCR was the method, and the copy in TCRdb shows in-frame clones only, minus some. The sample consists of 130,000 to 150,000 clones, more than 70% of them appearing once. Sequenced: peripheral blood. The receptors derive from a human donor in a cohort sampled during active COVID-19. Both conserved end residues are part of each CDR3. D genes are given only for firm matches. For some rows the clone size is stated as once, few or many, or as a class when expanded; others skip it.

TRBJ1-1 TRBV6-5 . . CASSYSWGLNTEAFF TGTGCCAGCAGTTACTCTTGGGGCTTGAACACTGAAGCTTTCTTT
TRBJ2-6 TRBV24-1 . . CATSDFWGDGANVLTF TGTGCCACCAGTGATTTCTGGGGGGATGGGGCCAACGTCCTGACTTTC
TRBJ2-3 TRBV6-1 . . CASSVLSGALYYDTQYF TGTGCCAGCAGTGTATTATCCGGTGCTCTATATTATGATACGCAGTATTTT
TRBJ1-5 TRBV3-1/TRBV3-2 . TRBD1 CASSQAQGAPSQPQHF TGTGCCAGCAGCCAAGCGCAGGGGGCGCCCAGTCAGCCCCAGCATTTT
TRBJ2-1 TRBV24-1 . TRBD2 CATSDSLASGDNEQFF TGTGCCACCAGTGATTCGCTGGCTAGCGGGGACAATGAGCAGTTCTTC
TRBJ1-4 TRBV5-8 . . CASSLGQGGEKLFF TGTGCCAGCAGCTTGGGGCAGGGAGGCGAAAAACTGTTTTTT
TRBJ1-3 TRBV5-1 . . CASSFSPPGDSGNTIYF TGCGCCAGCAGCTTTAGTCCTCCCGGGGACTCTGGAAACACCATATATTTT
TRBJ1-1 TRBV13 once TRBD1 CASSLGAKQGFYTEAFF TGTGCCAGCAGCTTAGGGGCTAAACAGGGGTTCTACACTGAAGCTTTCTTT
TRBJ1-1 TRBV7-9 . TRBD1 CASEGGGQGRGNTEAFF TGTGCCAGCGAGGGAGGCGGACAGGGACGAGGGAACACTGAAGCTTTCTTT
TRBJ1-4 TRBV7-9 . TRBD1 CASSTGGARGKLFF TGTGCCAGCAGCACAGGGGGCGCAAGAGGAAAACTGTTTTTT
TRBJ2-2 TRBV9 . . CASSPAVRADGELFF TGTGCCAGCAGCCCAGCGGTGCGGGCCGACGGGGAGCTGTTTTTT
TRBJ2-7 TRBV18 . TRBD1 CASSPTGGSFGQYF TGTGCCAGCTCACCAACAGGGGGTTCCTTCGGGCAGTACTTC
TRBJ2-1 TRBV4-1 once TRBD2 CASSPRAGLALDEQFF TGCGCCAGCAGCCCCCGCGCCGGACTAGCGTTAGATGAGCAGTTCTTC
TRBJ1-4 TRBV7-8 . . CASSGLDRNEKLFF TGTGCCAGCAGCGGCCTTGACAGGAATGAAAAACTGTTTTTT
TRBJ1-5 TRBV19 . . CASSIRGWDQPQHF TGTGCCAGTAGTATAAGGGGGTGGGATCAGCCCCAGCATTTT
TRBJ2-3 TRBV20-1 . . CSASVRQVWTDTQYF TGCAGTGCTAGTGTGAGACAGGTGTGGACAGATACGCAGTATTTT
TRBJ2-5 TRBV2 . TRBD2 CACTDGGAQYF TGTGCCTGTACGGACGGGGGGGCCCAGTACTTC
TRBJ2-7 TRBV4-2 few TRBD1 CASSPAGGQGTYEQYF TGTGCCAGCAGCCCAGCAGGGGGACAGGGGACCTACGAGCAGTACTTC
TRBJ1-1 TRBV10-2 . . CASSWYRELNTEAFF TGCGCCAGCAGTTGGTACAGGGAACTGAACACTGAAGCTTTCTTT
TRBJ1-1 TRBV7-2 . . CASSWSGDKRTEAFF TGTGCCAGCAGCTGGAGTGGGGACAAACGAACTGAAGCTTTCTTT
TRBJ1-1 TRBV5-4 . . CASSRDRVLNTEAFF TGTGCCAGCAGCCGTGACAGAGTACTAAACACTGAAGCTTTCTTT
TRBJ1-6 TRBV25-1 . TRBD1 CASREQGANSPLHF TGTGCCAGCAGAGAACAGGGGGCGAATTCACCCCTCCACTTT
TRBJ1-4 TRBV6-2/TRBV6-3 . TRBD1 CASSPGTDSEKLFF TGTGCCAGCAGTCCCGGGACAGATTCTGAAAAACTGTTTTTT
TRBJ1-5 TRBV6-5 . . CASKDSYNQPQHF TGTGCCAGCAAGGACAGTTACAATCAGCCCCAGCATTTT
TRBJ1-3 TRBV7-9 . . CASSFSQGRNTIYF TGTGCCAGCAGCTTCTCCCAGGGGAGAAACACCATATATTTT
TRBJ2-3 TRBV19 . . CASSTRATDTQYF TGTGCCAGTTCGACTAGAGCCACAGATACGCAGTATTTT
TRBJ2-7 TRBV20-1 . . CSAGQTYEQYF TGCAGTGCTGGACAAACCTACGAGCAGTACTTC
TRBJ1-1 TRBV6-2/TRBV6-3 . . CASSITGSAAEAFF TGTGCCAGCAGTATCACAGGGAGCGCCGCTGAAGCTTTCTTT
TRBJ2-5 TRBV6-5 . TRBD2 CASSYGRGGPETQYF TGTGCCAGCAGTTACGGACGGGGGGGCCCAGAGACCCAGTACTTC
TRBJ2-3 TRBV27 . . CASSHTGTYTDTQYF TGTGCCAGCAGTCACACCGGGACTTACACAGATACGCAGTATTTT
TRBJ2-3 TRBV7-9 . TRBD2 CASSFGGVVDTQYF TGTGCCAGCAGCTTCGGGGGGGTGGTAGATACGCAGTATTTT
TRBJ1-5 TRBV5-1 few . CASSLYRDQPQHF TGCGCCAGCAGCCTATACAGGGACCAGCCCCAGCATTTT
TRBJ1-2 TRBV28 once TRBD1 CASSLWDRGREDGYTF TGTGCCAGCAGTTTATGGGACAGGGGGCGAGAGGATGGCTACACCTTC
TRBJ2-7 TRBV18 . TRBD1 CASSPLGQGPYEQYF TGTGCCAGCTCACCGCTGGGACAGGGACCCTACGAGCAGTACTTC
TRBJ2-5 TRBV7-2 . . CASSSGGTVLQETQYF TGTGCCAGCAGCTCGGGCGGGACCGTGCTTCAAGAGACCCAGTACTTC
TRBJ1-1 TRBV11-2 . . CASSLDGLTEAFF TGTGCCAGCAGCTTAGACGGATTGACAGAAGCTTTCTTT
TRBJ2-3 TRBV10-3 . TRBD1 CAISERGQGQDTQYF TGTGCCATCAGTGAGAGGGGACAGGGGCAGGATACGCAGTATTTT
TRBJ2-5 TRBV10-3 . . CAISESTGEETQYF TGTGCCATCAGTGAGTCGACGGGGGAAGAGACCCAGTACTTC
TRBJ1-2 TRBV10-3 . . CAISEPLWGVVPYGYTF TGTGCCATCAGTGAGCCCCTCTGGGGGGTGGTCCCCTATGGCTACACCTTC
TRBJ2-5 TRBV5-1 . TRBD1 CASSRLTGAGETQYF TGCGCCAGCTCGAGATTGACAGGGGCAGGGGAGACCCAGTACTTC
TRBJ2-5 TRBV9 . TRBD1 CASSPTSLGTGGETQYF TGTGCCAGCAGCCCTACCAGTTTAGGGACAGGGGGAGAGACCCAGTACTTC
TRBJ2-2 TRBV11-3 . TRBD1 CASSLGQGASTGELFF TGTGCCAGCAGCTTAGGGCAGGGGGCCAGCACCGGGGAGCTGTTTTTT